The 5 T cell receptor beta chains given below trace back to one sample, sequenced in a study of glioma-infiltrating T cells. Using RNA template, CDR3s of TCR alpha and beta were amplified with iRepertoire arm-PCR. TCRdb re-called the multiplex PCR reads with MiXCR, one entry per CDR3 protein. The repertoire includes approximately 120,000 distinct CDR3 sequences, around 23% of them detected once, and roughly 15% sits in the top ten. Sequenced: glioma tissue, nonneoplastic brain tissue, or PBMCs (not recorded which). The source is a human donor with low-grade glioma or glioblastoma, undergoing nonglioma brain surgery, or in good health (not recorded which).

This clonotype was seen many times. V usage is TRBV3-1 and J usage is TRBJ2-3; TRBD2 matches at 11 bases. This CDR3 spans 15 amino acids. In germline, CDR1 is LGHDT, CDR2 YNNKEL (reference sequence). Unmatched junction bases numbered 8, after V lost 4 bases and J lost 8 bases. The CDR3 reads CASSRSRLAGITQYF. CDR3 DNA sequence: TGTGCCAGCAGCCGCTCGCGACTAGCGGGGATTACGCAGTATTTT.

The chain carries TRBV9 and TRBJ2-3, with D hard to call. The V gene's germline CDR1 is SGDLS and CDR2 YYNGEE. CDR3 length equals 13 residues. Deletions cut 0 bases from V and 4 bases from J, with 6 bases between. The CDR3 DNA reads TGTGCCAGCAGCGTAGGTTCCCCAGATACGCAGTATTTT. It translates to CASSVGSPDTQYF. The variable domain in full, with the rest retrieved from reference TRBV9 and TRBJ2-3, is DSGVTQTPKHLITATGQRVTLRCSPRSGDLSVYWYQQSLDQGLQFLIQYYNGEERAKGNILERFSAQQFPDLHSELNLSSLELGDSALYFCASSVGSPDTQYFGPGTRLTVL.

This clonotype showed up many times. The chain combines TRBV6-1 with TRBJ2-2; 7 nucleotides agree with TRBD1. The germline gives CDR1 MNHNS, CDR2 SASEGT. The CDR3 has 18 amino acids. V shed 7 bases, J shed 0 bases, and the junction held 14 bases outside the gene matches. CDR3 DNA sequence: TGTGCCAGCACCTTCTCCGGGACAGAAAGTTCGAACACCGGGGAGCTGTTTTTT. Its protein is CASTFSGTESSNTGELFF.

Points on this clonotype: A read error may be the cause here, since a much bigger clone is one base away. This chain joins TRBV6-1 and TRBJ2-1; D could derive from TRBD1 or TRBD2 (5 bases each). CDR1 and CDR2 (germline): MNHNS, SASEGT. The V and J ends lost 10 bases and 1 base respectively, with 14 bases between them. There are 14 residues in the CDR3. For the CDR3, the DNA is TGTGCCAACTACCCGAGGGGTTCCTACAATGAGCAGTTCTTC. Amino acid sequence: CANYPRGSYNEQFF.

This clonotype was recorded a few times. The gene calls are TRBV29-1 and TRBJ2-1, with TRBD1 matching over 9 bases. V gave up 5 bases and J gave up 8 bases; unmatched junction bases: 10. This CDR3 region has 14 residues. Germline values: CDR1 SQVTM, CDR2 ANQGSEA. In DNA form, the CDR3 reads TGCAGCGTTAGATGGGGACAGGGTAAGGATGAGCAGTTCTTC. This codes for CSVRWGQGKDEQFF.